This T cell receptor (beta chain) was sequenced for a study of T cell responses to AZD1222 COVID-19 vaccine. Trimming shortened V by 6 bases and J by 1 base, and 18 bases separated the two germline ends. This CDR3 region has 16 residues. Germline V gene data show CDR1 as LNHDA and CDR2 as SQIVND (reference sequence). Overall study results and limits: The repertoires were collected only after the peak T cell response. Donors in the cohort were predominantly white British and more often female, and clonal diversity was possibly underestimated. CD4 TCRs linked to vaccination spanned spike, dominating at 160-218 and 743-854.

The table came from immunoSEQ multiplex PCR; TCRdb's copy has only in-frame clones and leaves some out. The repertoire holds some 120,000 clones, with approximately 88% as singletons. About this clone: Its antigen is unknown.

The genes are TRBV19 and TRBJ1-1, with D possibly being TRBD1 (5 bases). This TCR came from an adult in good health. Sequenced material: peripheral blood, taken on day 0 of AZD1222 vaccination. In DNA form, the CDR3 reads TGTGCCAGTAGCCCAACTTACTTAGGGGAGAACACTGAAGCTTTCTTT. As protein: CASSPTYLGENTEAFF.